This is a list of T cell receptor beta chains from one sample in a study of OX40 agonist ivuxolimab in advanced cancers. The data were produced by immunoSEQ multiplex PCR, yet TCRdb's version contains in-frame clones alone and is incomplete. The sample records about 79,000 clones, 90% to 95% being singletons. The specimen comprised CD4+ or CD8+ T cells sorted from blood, sampled in a trial of the OX40 agonist ivuxolimab. The receptors stem from an adult with an advanced solid tumor such as melanoma, head and neck, liver or kidney cancer. Each CDR3 is given with its conserved first and last residue.

J: TRBJ2-7; V: TRBV15; CDR3: CATSRARGQPYEQYF
J: TRBJ2-7; V: TRBV5-1; CDR3: CASSLGKGYEQYF
J: TRBJ2-2; V: TRBV5-1; CDR3: CASSLNTGRLDIGNTGELFF
J: TRBJ2-3; V: TRBV27; CDR3: CASRNQGQGRGDTQYF
J: TRBJ2-3; V: TRBV4-1; CDR3: CASSQDYGGRGADTQYF
J: TRBJ1-4; V: TRBV6-5; CDR3: CASSSWTGENEKLFF
J: TRBJ2-7; V: TRBV5-1; CDR3: CASSFLAGGPREQYF
J: TRBJ2-7; V: TRBV27; CDR3: CASTPSGTGSNEQYF
J: TRBJ2-1; V: TRBV5-6; CDR3: CASRDTSGRYNEQFF
J: TRBJ2-7; V: TRBV19; CDR3: CASRTTAESYEQYF
J: TRBJ1-1; V: TRBV9; CDR3: CASTGQGGTEAFF
J: TRBJ2-3; V: TRBV19; CDR3: CASATVSTDTQYF
J: TRBJ1-3; V: TRBV11-3; CDR3: CASSTNTGYRSGNTIYF
J: TRBJ1-3; V: TRBV25-1; CDR3: CASSEWEESREGDTIYF
J: TRBJ2-7; V: TRBV11-2; CDR3: CASSTNHPEQYF
J: TRBJ1-1; V: TRBV6-1; CDR3: CASSDGATEAFF
J: TRBJ2-7; V: TRBV6-1; CDR3: CASSDLAVQYEQYF
J: TRBJ2-7; V: TRBV19; CDR3: CATSQGQYEQYF
J: TRBJ1-2; V: TRBV21-1; CDR3: CASSTRTGDYGYTF
J: TRBJ2-7; V: TRBV29-1; CDR3: CSVLGQAFSYEQYF
J: TRBJ2-1; V: TRBV27; CDR3: CATGQRGAPEQFF